Below, 10 T cell receptor beta chains from the same sample are listed, as sequenced in a study of blood T cells in healthy people across ages. Sample-barcoded 5' priming and a J-beta primer mix drove a second PCR of about 6 to 12 cycles. TCRdb ran MiXCR on the 5' RACE reads and lists one entry per CDR3 protein. The profile shows about 1.1 million distinct CDR3 sequences, more than 30% of them singletons. The source material was blood. Receptor source: a man younger than 35 in good health.

V usage is TRBV27 and J usage is TRBJ2-2; D is undetermined. Between the trimmed V and J ends, which lost 0 bases and 1 base, there was a span of 9 bases. Looked up from germline, CDR1 is MNHEY and CDR2 is SMNVEV (reference sequence). This CDR3 has 16 amino acids. The CDR3 loop reads CASSLSIARNTGELFF. As DNA, the CDR3 is TGTGCCAGCAGTTTATCGATTGCCAGGAACACCGGGGAGCTGTTTTTT.

The chain employs TRBV29-1 and TRBJ1-1; TRBD1 aligns across 8 bases. Germline trimming cut 2 bases from V and 4 bases from J; bases unmatched to any gene: 9. In germline, CDR1 is SQVTM, CDR2 ANQGSEA. The CDR3 totals 15 residues. The CDR3 nucleotides are TGCAGCGTTGAACGTGATGTAACAGGGGGCACTGAAGCTTTCTTT. Protein product: CSVERDVTGGTEAFF.

The chain is built from TRBV9 and TRBJ2-2; D is uncertain. Germline values: CDR1 SGDLS, CDR2 YYNGEE. The CDR3 length is 13 residues. The V end lost 3 bases, the J end lost 5 bases, and 8 bases lay between the germline ends. In DNA, the CDR3 is TGTGCCAGCAGCGCCACCGGGACCGGGGAGCTGTTTTTT. Protein: CASSATGTGELFF.

This sequence joins TRBV4-1 and TRBJ1-4; tentative D call: TRBD1 (6 bases). Per germline, CDR1 MGHRA and CDR2 YSYEKL. The V end was cut by 4 bases, the J end by 5 bases, with 17 bases between. This CDR3 region has 16 residues. This CDR3 reads CASSRNGGGKNEKLFF. CDR3 nucleotide sequence: TGCGCCAGCAGCCGAAATGGAGGGGGGAAGAATGAAAAACTGTTTTTT.

The chain uses TRBV13 and TRBJ2-4; TRBD2 aligns across 9 bases. The tail of the sequence fits TRBJ2-7 better, so the J call may be wrong. Germline-derived CDR1 and CDR2 are PRHDT and FYEKMQ (reference sequence). CDR3 length: 14 amino acids. The chain's CDR3 is CASSLVGLASEQYF. In DNA form, the CDR3 reads TGTGCCAGCAGCTTAGTGGGACTAGCCTCCGAGCAGTACTTC.

This chain uses TRBV20-1 with TRBJ2-3; 8 nucleotides line up with TRBD2. This CDR3 region has 15 residues. V shed 1 base, J shed 5 bases, and the junction held 8 bases outside the gene matches. Germline loops: CDR1 DFQATT, CDR2 SNEGSKA (reference sequence). CDR3 amino acids: CSARGRAGGEDTQYF. In DNA, the CDR3 is TGCAGTGCTAGAGGGAGGGCGGGGGGCGAAGATACGCAGTATTTT.

The V gene is TRBV28, the J gene TRBJ2-1, with D possibly being TRBD1 (6 bases). The CDR3 is 18 amino acids. CDR1 is MDHEN and CDR2 is SYDVKM in the germline V gene. Trimming removed 2 bases from V and 13 bases from J, with 30 bases in between. CDR3 sequence: CASSLTPPGTGLGGTQFF. CDR3 sequence (DNA): TGTGCCAGCAGTTTAACGCCACCGGGAACAGGGTTAGGTGGGACCCAGTTCTTC.

This clonotype was observed a handful of times. The genes are TRBV12-3 or TRBV12-4 and TRBJ2-2, with D tentatively TRBD1 or TRBD2 (5 bases each). Trimming stripped 6 bases from V and 0 bases from J, with 11 bases between. The CDR3 consists of 15 residues. CDR3 sequence: CASSLGPTNTGELFF. In DNA, the CDR3 is TGTGCCAGCAGCCTGGGACCTACGAACACCGGGGAGCTGTTTTTT.

This clonotype was counted between two and nine times. This chain joins TRBV18 and TRBJ1-5; weak D call: TRBD1 (6 bases). The germline CDR1 and CDR2 sequences are KGHSH and LQKENI. The V end was cut by 3 bases, the J end by 4 bases, with 13 bases between. CDR3 length equals 15 residues. In nucleotides, the CDR3 is TGTGCCAGCTCACCCTTGGACAGCCCAAATCAGCCCCAGCATTTT. Translating gives CASSPLDSPNQPQHF.

The chain joins TRBV10-3 to TRBJ1-2; possibly TRBD1 for D (6 bases). The V gene lost 3 bases and the J gene lost 6 bases, with 11 bases spanning the gap. CDR3 length: 13 amino acids. The germline CDR1 and CDR2 sequences are ENHRY and SYGVKD. In DNA form, the CDR3 reads TGTGCCATCAGTGAAGCAGGGGACGATGGCTACACCTTC. As protein: CAISEAGDDGYTF.